Listed below are T cell receptor beta chains from one sample, sequenced in a study of T cells in narcolepsy. Assay used: immunoSEQ multiplex PCR; TCRdb lists only in-frame clones, some missing. The profile covers roughly 17,000 clones, with 72% appearing a single time and about 14% taken by the ten largest. Material: CD45RA- memory CD8+ T cells from PBMCs. The origin of the receptors is a human donor with narcolepsy. Both conserved end residues are part of each CDR3. Fields, in order: CDR3 protein, CDR3 DNA, J gene, V gene, D gene, clone size, CDR3 length. D genes are given only for firm matches. Clone sizes are given selectively: once, few, many, or a class where the clone is expanded.

CASSKGTGYEQYF	TGTGCCAGCAGCAAGGGGACGGGCTACGAGCAGTACTTC	TRBJ2-7	TRBV7-9	-	few	13
CASRGWRETNEQFF	TGTGCCAGCAGGGGGTGGCGGGAGACCAATGAGCAGTTCTTC	TRBJ2-1	TRBV6-5	TRBD2	-	14
CASTGAGWVSYNEQFF	TGTGCCAGCACCGGAGCGGGGTGGGTCTCCTACAATGAGCAGTTCTTC	TRBJ2-1	TRBV7-2	TRBD2	few	16
CASSQAGRATDTQYF	TGCGCCAGCAGCCAAGCGGGGAGGGCCACGGATACGCAGTATTTT	TRBJ2-3	TRBV4-1	TRBD2	-	15
CASSAYSSGPSYEQYF	TGTGCCAGCAGCGCCTACTCTAGCGGACCCTCCTACGAGCAGTACTTC	TRBJ2-7	TRBV9	TRBD2	-	16
CASSTGAPEQYF	TGTGCCAGCAGCACAGGGGCCCCCGAGCAGTACTTC	TRBJ2-7	TRBV7-6	TRBD1	-	12
CASSFLTSGRTTDTQYF	TGTGCCAGCAGCTTCCTGACTAGCGGGAGGACCACAGATACGCAGTATTTT	TRBJ2-3	TRBV11-1	TRBD2	few	17
CARDREIYGYTF	TGTGCCAGGGACAGGGAAATTTATGGCTACACCTTC	TRBJ1-2	TRBV2	TRBD1	-	12
CASSLKAGDEQYF	TGTGCCAGCAGCTTAAAGGCCGGTGACGAGCAGTACTTC	TRBJ2-7	TRBV7-9	-	-	13
CASAGGSGSEAFF	TGTGCCAGCGCGGGTGGTAGCGGAAGTGAAGCTTTCTTT	TRBJ1-1	TRBV6-6	-	-	13
CASSLGLAEEPEQFF	TGTGCCAGCAGCTTGGGACTAGCGGAAGAACCTGAGCAGTTCTTC	TRBJ2-1	TRBV5-6	TRBD2	-	15
CASLRTASSYEQYF	TGTGCCAGTCTAAGGACGGCTAGCTCCTACGAGCAGTACTTC	TRBJ2-7	TRBV2	-	few	14
CASSIEAGINEQYF	TGTGCCAGTAGTATAGAGGCAGGGATTAACGAGCAGTACTTC	TRBJ2-7	TRBV19	-	-	14
CASSSPGVAGGTDTQYF	TGTGCCAGCAGCTCCCCCGGGGTAGCGGGAGGAACAGATACGCAGTATTTT	TRBJ2-3	TRBV5-6	TRBD2	-	17
CSVEDGSVEGYEQYF	TGCAGCGTTGAAGATGGGTCGGTTGAGGGCTACGAGCAGTACTTC	TRBJ2-7	TRBV29-1	-	-	15
CASSHSAGEGQPQHF	TGCGCCAGCAGCCATTCCGCAGGGGAGGGTCAGCCCCAGCATTTT	TRBJ1-5	TRBV4-1	-	-	15
CASSLAGGAGPGETQYF	TGTGCTAGCAGCTTAGCGGGTGGCGCGGGACCGGGAGAGACCCAGTACTTC	TRBJ2-5	TRBV7-7	TRBD2	-	17
CASSSDSSTDTQYF	TGTGCCAGCAGTTCGGACAGTAGCACAGATACGCAGTATTTT	TRBJ2-3	TRBV28	-	-	14
CATSPRGMHEKLFF	TGTGCCACCAGCCCACGGGGGATGCACGAAAAACTGTTTTTT	TRBJ1-4	TRBV15	-	-	14
CASQPPGDYGYTF	TGTGCCAGCCAACCCCCAGGGGACTATGGCTACACCTTC	TRBJ1-2	TRBV7-9	-	-	13
CASSLWAGEKLFF	TGTGCCAGCAGCTTATGGGCGGGTGAAAAACTGTTTTTT	TRBJ1-4	TRBV7-9	-	-	13
CASSLLSGTDDDSPLHF	TGTGCCAGCAGTTTATTGAGCGGGACGGACGATGATTCACCCCTCCACTTT	TRBJ1-6	TRBV28	-	few	17
CASSIDAGDTMNTEAFF	TGTGCCAGTAGTATAGATGCCGGGGACACTATGAACACTGAAGCTTTCTTT	TRBJ1-1	TRBV19	-	once	17
CSVEHGLAGTADTQYF	TGCAGCGTTGAGCATGGACTAGCGGGAACGGCGGATACGCAGTATTTT	TRBJ2-3	TRBV29-1	TRBD2	-	16
CASSPANRGIGAFF	TGTGCCAGCAGCCCAGCAAACAGGGGCATTGGAGCTTTCTTT	TRBJ1-1	TRBV7-8	TRBD1	-	14
CASSPRLVGYTF	TGTGCCAGCAGCCCCCGGTTGGTGGGCTACACCTTC	TRBJ1-2	TRBV6-1	-	-	12
CASLLGSGGGYTF	TGTGCCAGCCTGCTGGGCAGCGGTGGTGGCTACACCTTC	TRBJ1-2	TRBV25-1	-	once	13
CASSFGTSGRPEQYF	TGCGCCAGCAGCTTCGGGACTAGCGGGAGGCCCGAGCAGTACTTC	TRBJ2-7	TRBV4-1	TRBD2	-	15
CASSLLGPLNTEAFF	TGTGCCAGCTCGCTCTTGGGGCCCTTGAACACTGAAGCTTTCTTT	TRBJ1-1	TRBV6-6	-	-	15
CASSQVHRDYSYEQYF	TGCGCCAGCAGCCAAGTACACCGGGACTACAGCTACGAGCAGTACTTC	TRBJ2-7	TRBV4-1	TRBD2	-	16
CASSLGVGLYEQYF	TGTGCCAGCAGTCTAGGGGTGGGTCTCTACGAGCAGTACTTC	TRBJ2-7	TRBV5-6	-	-	14
CASSSTGAYEQYF	TGTGCCAGCAGTTCCACAGGGGCCTACGAGCAGTACTTC	TRBJ2-7	TRBV27	TRBD1	-	13
CSGSETAGNTYEQYF	TGCAGCGGAAGTGAGACGGCGGGGAACACCTACGAGCAGTACTTC	TRBJ2-7	TRBV29-1	-	-	15
CASSLEGVDEQYF	TGTGCCAGCAGCTTAGAAGGGGTGGACGAGCAGTACTTC	TRBJ2-7	TRBV7-7	-	medium-sized	13
CASSERTGDYGYTF	TGTGCCAGCAGTGAAAGGACAGGGGACTATGGCTACACCTTC	TRBJ1-2	TRBV6-1	TRBD1	once	14
CASSLTPGGYYEQYF	TGTGCCAGCAGTTTAACCCCGGGGGGGTACTACGAGCAGTACTTC	TRBJ2-7	TRBV27	TRBD2	-	15
CASRHGENTEAFF	TGTGCCAGCAGGCACGGGGAGAACACTGAAGCTTTCTTT	TRBJ1-1	TRBV2	-	-	13
CASSIVMDSTGNTIYF	TGTGCCAGTAGTATAGTAATGGATTCAACTGGAAACACCATATATTTT	TRBJ1-3	TRBV19	-	-	16
CASSADDTQYF	TGTGCCAGCAGCGCCGACGATACGCAGTATTTT	TRBJ2-3	TRBV7-9	-	-	11
CASKPATSGRGREQFF	TGTGCCAGCAAGCCCGCGACTAGCGGGAGAGGAAGGGAGCAGTTCTTC	TRBJ2-1	TRBV27	TRBD2	-	16
CASSLDPRAGDTQYF	TGTGCCAGCAGCTTAGATCCCAGGGCGGGAGATACGCAGTATTTT	TRBJ2-3	TRBV13	-	-	15
CASSLAGQSYEQYF	TGTGCCAGCAGCTTAGCTGGACAGAGCTACGAGCAGTACTTC	TRBJ2-7	TRBV7-6	-	-	14